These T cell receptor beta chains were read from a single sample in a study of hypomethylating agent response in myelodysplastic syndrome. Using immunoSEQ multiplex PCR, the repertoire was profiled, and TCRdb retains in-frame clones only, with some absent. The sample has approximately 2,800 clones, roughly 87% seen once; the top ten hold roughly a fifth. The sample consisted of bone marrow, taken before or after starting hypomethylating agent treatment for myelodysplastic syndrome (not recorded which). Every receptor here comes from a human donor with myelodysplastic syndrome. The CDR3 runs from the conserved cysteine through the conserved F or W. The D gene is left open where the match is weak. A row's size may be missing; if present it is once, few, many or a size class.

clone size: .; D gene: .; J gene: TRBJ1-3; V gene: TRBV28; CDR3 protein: CASSPQASGGNTIYF; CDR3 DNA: TGTGCCAGCTCCCCCCAGGCGTCGGGCGGAAACACCATATATTTT
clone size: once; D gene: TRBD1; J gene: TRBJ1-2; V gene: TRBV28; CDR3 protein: CASSPRGQGGYGYTF; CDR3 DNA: TGTGCCAGCAGTCCCCGGGGACAGGGCGGATATGGCTACACCTTC
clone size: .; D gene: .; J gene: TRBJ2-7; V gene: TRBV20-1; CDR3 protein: CSASGPYEQYF; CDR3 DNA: TGCAGTGCTAGTGGACCCTACGAGCAGTACTTC
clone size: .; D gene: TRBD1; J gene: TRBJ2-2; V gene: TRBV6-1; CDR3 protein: CASSAPGQVTGELFF; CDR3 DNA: TGTGCCAGCAGTGCACCGGGACAGGTGACCGGGGAGCTGTTTTTT
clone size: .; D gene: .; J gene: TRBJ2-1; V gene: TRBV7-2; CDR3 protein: CASSSGGTGRGSYNEQFF; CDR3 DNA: TGTGCCAGCAGCTCCGGGGGAACGGGCCGAGGGTCCTACAATGAGCAGTTCTTC
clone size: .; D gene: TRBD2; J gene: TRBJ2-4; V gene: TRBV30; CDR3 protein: CAWGPGTTKNIQYF; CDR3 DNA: TGTGCCTGGGGACCTGGGACTACCAAAAACATTCAGTACTTC
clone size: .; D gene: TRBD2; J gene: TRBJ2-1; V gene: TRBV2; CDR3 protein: CATQSTGGGQFF; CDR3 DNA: TGTGCCACACAGTCAACTGGGGGGGGGCAGTTCTTC
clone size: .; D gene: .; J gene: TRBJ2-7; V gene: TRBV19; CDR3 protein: CASSIREGRGSYEQYF; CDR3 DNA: TGTGCCAGTAGTATAAGGGAGGGCAGGGGATCCTACGAGCAGTACTTC
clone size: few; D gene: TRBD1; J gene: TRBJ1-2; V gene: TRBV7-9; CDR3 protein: CASSSPGQTGYTF; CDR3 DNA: TGTGCCAGCAGCTCGCCGGGACAGACCGGCTACACCTTC
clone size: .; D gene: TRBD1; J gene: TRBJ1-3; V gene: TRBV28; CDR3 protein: CASSRTGTGENTIYF; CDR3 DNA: TGTGCCAGCAGTCGTACCGGGACAGGGGAAAACACCATATATTTT
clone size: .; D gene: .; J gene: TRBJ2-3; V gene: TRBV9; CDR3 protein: CASSVVAATDTQYF; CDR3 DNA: TGTGCCAGCAGCGTAGTGGCAGCCACAGATACGCAGTATTTT
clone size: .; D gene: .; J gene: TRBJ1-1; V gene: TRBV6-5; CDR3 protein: CASSYSPGGDTEAFF; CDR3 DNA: TGTGCCAGCAGTTACTCCCCGGGGGGGGACACTGAAGCTTTCTTT
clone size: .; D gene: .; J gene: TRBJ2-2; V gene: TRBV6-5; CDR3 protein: CASSVMASTGELFF; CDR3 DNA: TGTGCCAGCTCCGTAATGGCCAGCACCGGGGAGCTGTTTTTT
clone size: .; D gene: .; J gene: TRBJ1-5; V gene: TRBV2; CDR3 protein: CASSDGVFNQPQHF; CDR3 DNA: TGTGCCAGCAGTGACGGCGTTTTCAATCAGCCCCAGCATTTT
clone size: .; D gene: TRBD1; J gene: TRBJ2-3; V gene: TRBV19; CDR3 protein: CASSYGDRHTDTQYF; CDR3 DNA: TGTGCCAGTAGTTACGGGGACAGACACACAGATACGCAGTATTTT
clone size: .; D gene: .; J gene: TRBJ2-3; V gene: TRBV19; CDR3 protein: CASSWTVTDTQYF; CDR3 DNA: TGTGCCAGTAGTTGGACAGTCACAGATACGCAGTATTTT
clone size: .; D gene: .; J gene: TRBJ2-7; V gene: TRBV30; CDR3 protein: CAWRGQNYLEQYF; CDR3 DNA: TGTGCCTGGAGGGGACAAAATTATCTCGAGCAGTACTTC
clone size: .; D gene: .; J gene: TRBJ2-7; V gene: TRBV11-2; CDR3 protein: CAGSFQGTHYEQYF; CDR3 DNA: TGTGCCGGCAGCTTTCAGGGGACCCACTACGAGCAGTACTTC
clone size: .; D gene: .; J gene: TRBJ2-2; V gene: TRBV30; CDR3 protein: CAWSANSGTGELFF; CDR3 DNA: TGTGCCTGGAGTGCGAACTCGGGTACCGGGGAGCTGTTTTTT
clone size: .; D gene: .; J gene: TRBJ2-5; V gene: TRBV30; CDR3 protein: CAWSEGNEQYF; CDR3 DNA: TGTGCCTGGAGTGAAGGGAATGAGCAGTACTTC
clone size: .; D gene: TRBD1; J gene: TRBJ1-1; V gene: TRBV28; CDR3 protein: CASSSPGRPGGTEAFF; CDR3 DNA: TGTGCCAGCAGTTCCCCGGGGAGGCCAGGGGGCACTGAAGCTTTCTTT
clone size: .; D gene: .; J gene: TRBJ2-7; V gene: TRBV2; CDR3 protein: CASSLQYEQYF; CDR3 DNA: TGTGCCAGCAGCTTACAGTACGAGCAGTACTTC
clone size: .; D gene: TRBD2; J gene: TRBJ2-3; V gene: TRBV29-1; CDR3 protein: CSGQRGSTDTQYF; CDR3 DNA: TGCAGCGGGCAGCGGGGAAGCACAGATACGCAGTATTTT
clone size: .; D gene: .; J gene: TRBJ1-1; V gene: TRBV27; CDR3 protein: CASNPAGANTEAFF; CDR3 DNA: TGTGCCAGCAACCCTGCAGGGGCGAACACTGAAGCTTTCTTT
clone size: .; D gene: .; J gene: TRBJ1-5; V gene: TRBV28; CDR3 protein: CASTGASNQPQHF; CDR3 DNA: TGTGCCAGCACCGGGGCGAGCAATCAGCCCCAGCATTTT
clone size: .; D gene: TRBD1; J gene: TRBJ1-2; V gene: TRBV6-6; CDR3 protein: CASSPDRNSNYGYTF; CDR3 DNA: TGTGCCAGCAGTCCGGACAGGAATTCTAACTATGGCTACACCTTC
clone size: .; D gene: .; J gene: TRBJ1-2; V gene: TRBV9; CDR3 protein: CASSVHRDDYGYTF; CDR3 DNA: TGTGCCAGCAGCGTACACAGGGACGACTATGGCTACACCTTC
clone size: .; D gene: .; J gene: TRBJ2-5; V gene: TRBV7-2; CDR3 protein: CASSLGRAQETQYF; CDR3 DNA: TGTGCCAGCAGCTTAGGGAGGGCCCAAGAGACCCAGTACTTC
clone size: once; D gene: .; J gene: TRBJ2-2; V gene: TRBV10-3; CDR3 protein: CATGQGGTGELFF; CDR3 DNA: TGTGCCACCGGACAGGGAGGGACCGGGGAGCTGTTTTTT
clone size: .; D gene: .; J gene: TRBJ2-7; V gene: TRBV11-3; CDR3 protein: CASSPQVGLEQYF; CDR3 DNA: TGTGCCAGCAGCCCCCAGGTGGGGTTAGAGCAGTACTTC
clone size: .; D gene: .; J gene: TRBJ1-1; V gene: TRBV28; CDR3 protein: CASRGRPEAFF; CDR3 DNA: TGTGCCAGCCGGGGCCGCCCTGAAGCTTTCTTT
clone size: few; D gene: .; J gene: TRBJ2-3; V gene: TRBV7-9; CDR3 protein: CASSLEGLGPTDTQYF; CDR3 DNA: TGTGCCAGCAGCTTAGAAGGTCTCGGCCCCACAGATACGCAGTATTTT
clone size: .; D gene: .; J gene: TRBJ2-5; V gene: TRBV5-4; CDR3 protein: CASSPMSNKETQYF; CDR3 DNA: TGTGCCAGCAGCCCGATGTCTAATAAAGAGACCCAGTACTTC
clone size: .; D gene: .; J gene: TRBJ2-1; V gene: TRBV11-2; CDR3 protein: CASSFELNEQFF; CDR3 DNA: TGTGCCAGCAGCTTCGAGCTCAATGAGCAGTTCTTC
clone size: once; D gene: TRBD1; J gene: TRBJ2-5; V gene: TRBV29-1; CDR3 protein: CSVGRQGARETQYF; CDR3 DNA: TGCAGCGTTGGGAGGCAGGGGGCCCGAGAGACCCAGTACTTC
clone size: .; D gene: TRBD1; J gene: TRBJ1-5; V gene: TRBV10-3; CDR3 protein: CATDRENQPQHF; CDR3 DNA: TGTGCCACCGACAGGGAGAATCAGCCCCAGCATTTT
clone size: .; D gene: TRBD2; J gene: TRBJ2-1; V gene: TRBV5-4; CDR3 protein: CASSLGGGEQFF; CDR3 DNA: TGTGCCAGCAGCTTGGGCGGGGGTGAGCAGTTCTTC